Listed below are T cell receptor beta chains from one sample, sequenced in a study of CD8 T cells in Susac syndrome. TCRdb independently ran MiXCR on the immunoSEQ multiplex PCR reads; one entry per CDR3 protein. The sample lists nearly 25,000 distinct CDR3 sequences, 93% occurring once. The sequenced material came from CD8+ T cells from PBMCs. The receptors shown here come from a human donor with Susac syndrome. Both conserved end residues are part of each CDR3. The order of the fields is J gene, V gene, clone size, D gene, CDR3 protein, CDR3 DNA. The D gene is left open where the match is weak. Clone size is not always given. Where it is, it says once, few, many or a class for expanded clones.

TRBJ1-6	TRBV30	.	.	CAWSLAGWGNSPLHF	TGTGCCTGGAGTCTTGCAGGGTGGGGGAATTCACCCCTCCACTTT
TRBJ1-1	TRBV20-1	.	.	CSAARFGDTEAFF	TGCAGTGCCGCACGATTTGGGGACACTGAAGCTTTCTTT
TRBJ1-6	TRBV21-1	.	.	CASSPQRADRHSPLHF	TGTGCCAGCAGCCCACAGAGAGCGGACAGGCATTCACCCCTCCACTTT
TRBJ2-7	TRBV7-9	few	.	CASSPRGGYEQYF	TGTGCCAGCAGCCCGCGTGGGGGCTACGAGCAGTACTTC
TRBJ2-5	TRBV2	.	TRBD1	CASSSTTGGKKTQYF	TGTGCCAGCAGTTCAACGACAGGGGGTAAAAAGACCCAGTACTTC
TRBJ2-5	TRBV5-1	.	TRBD1	CASSEGQGVWETQYF	TGCGCCAGCAGCGAGGGACAGGGGGTCTGGGAGACCCAGTACTTC
TRBJ1-1	TRBV5-6	.	.	CASSYWGTEAFF	TGTGCCAGCAGCTACTGGGGCACTGAAGCTTTCTTT
TRBJ1-2	TRBV28	.	.	CAMGGQYYGYTF	TGTGCCATGGGAGGGCAGTACTATGGCTACACCTTC
TRBJ2-7	TRBV6-2/TRBV6-3	.	.	CASSDRDYSYEQYF	TGTGCCAGCAGTGACAGGGACTACTCCTACGAGCAGTACTTC
TRBJ1-1	TRBV6-5	.	.	CASSLLGGGTEAFF	TGTGCCAGCAGTCTTCTTGGGGGAGGGACTGAAGCTTTCTTT
TRBJ2-5	TRBV11-3	.	.	CASSLWRQETQYF	TGTGCCAGCAGCTTATGGCGGCAAGAGACCCAGTACTTC
TRBJ1-2	TRBV5-1	.	TRBD1	CASSSRQGTNYGYTF	TGCGCCAGCAGCTCTAGACAGGGGACTAACTATGGCTACACCTTC
TRBJ2-7	TRBV6-5	.	TRBD1	CASSYSSGQVFYEQYF	TGTGCCAGCAGTTACTCGTCGGGACAGGTTTTCTACGAGCAGTACTTC
TRBJ1-4	TRBV28	.	.	CASSSPTVTYEKLFF	TGTGCCAGCAGTTCCCCGACGGTGACCTACGAAAAACTGTTTTTT
TRBJ2-1	TRBV19	.	.	CASGAQGIYYNEQFF	TGTGCCAGCGGGGCCCAGGGTATTTACTACAATGAGCAGTTCTTC
TRBJ2-7	TRBV28	.	TRBD2	CASSGGVPYEQYF	TGTGCCAGCAGTGGGGGGGTTCCCTACGAGCAGTACTTC
TRBJ2-7	TRBV29-1	.	TRBD2	CSVEDGTSGSYEQYF	TGCAGCGTTGAAGATGGGACTAGCGGATCCTACGAGCAGTACTTC
TRBJ2-7	TRBV6-2/TRBV6-3	.	.	CASSFPSYEQYF	TGTGCCAGCAGTTTCCCCTCCTACGAGCAGTACTTC
TRBJ1-2	TRBV2	once	.	CASPGRDDYGYTF	TGTGCCAGCCCAGGGCGGGATGACTATGGCTACACCTTC
TRBJ2-7	TRBV19	.	.	CASSPDLHEQYF	TGTGCCAGTAGCCCGGACCTTCACGAGCAGTACTTC
TRBJ1-6	TRBV28	.	TRBD1	CASRQGHGSYNSPLHF	TGTGCCAGCAGACAGGGGCACGGCTCCTATAATTCACCCCTCCACTTT
TRBJ2-1	TRBV19	.	.	CASSIAGVYNEQFF	TGTGCCAGTAGTATCGCAGGGGTCTACAATGAGCAGTTCTTC
TRBJ1-5	TRBV19	.	.	CASSLLRGGSNQPQHF	TGTGCCAGTAGTTTATTGAGGGGTGGGAGCAATCAGCCCCAGCATTTT
TRBJ2-7	TRBV11-2	.	.	CASSWEDNYEQYF	TGTGCCAGCAGCTGGGAGGACAACTACGAGCAGTACTTC
TRBJ1-2	TRBV20-1	.	.	CSAREPSSFYGYTF	TGCAGTGCTAGAGAGCCCTCATCCTTCTATGGCTACACCTTC
TRBJ1-1	TRBV6-5	.	.	CASSYVSARNTEAFF	TGTGCCAGCAGTTACGTGTCAGCGCGGAACACTGAAGCTTTCTTT
TRBJ2-1	TRBV20-1	.	.	CSARLGNEQFF	TGCAGTGCCCGACTAGGCAATGAGCAGTTCTTC
TRBJ2-7	TRBV12-3/TRBV12-4	.	.	CASSPSFWGHEQYF	TGTGCCAGCAGTCCATCATTTTGGGGGCACGAGCAGTACTTC
TRBJ2-5	TRBV28	.	.	CASNVGSQETQYF	TGTGCCAGCAATGTTGGGTCCCAAGAGACCCAGTACTTC
TRBJ2-3	TRBV9	.	TRBD1	CASSPDRGSTDTQYF	TGTGCCAGCAGCCCGGACAGGGGGTCCACAGATACGCAGTATTTT
TRBJ2-7	TRBV28	.	.	CASSPQTGGKYEQYF	TGTGCCAGCAGTCCCCAGACAGGCGGTAAATACGAGCAGTACTTC
TRBJ2-1	TRBV12-3/TRBV12-4	.	.	CASISGEGGIHEQFF	TGTGCCAGCATTAGTGGGGAGGGGGGGATCCATGAGCAGTTCTTC
TRBJ1-5	TRBV6-2/TRBV6-3	.	TRBD1	CASRPPGQGKSSQPQHF	TGTGCCAGCAGACCACCGGGACAGGGGAAATCGTCTCAGCCCCAGCATTTT
TRBJ2-1	TRBV6-6	.	.	CATSTVTYNEQFF	TGTGCCACCTCGACAGTTACTTACAATGAGCAGTTCTTC
TRBJ2-7	TRBV29-1	.	.	CSVEENTGSYEQYF	TGCAGCGTTGAAGAGAACACGGGCTCCTACGAGCAGTACTTC
TRBJ2-1	TRBV30	.	.	CAWSYLNNEQFF	TGTGCCTGGAGCTACCTGAACAATGAGCAGTTCTTC
TRBJ1-2	TRBV28	.	TRBD1	CASSFHRGDRSNGYTF	TGTGCCAGCAGTTTTCACAGGGGAGATAGGTCGAATGGCTACACCTTC
TRBJ2-7	TRBV9	.	TRBD1	CASSVGTGSSHEQYF	TGTGCCAGCAGCGTAGGGACAGGGAGTTCCCACGAGCAGTACTTC
TRBJ2-7	TRBV19	.	.	CASSLAKAYEQYF	TGTGCCAGTAGTTTGGCAAAGGCCTACGAGCAGTACTTC
TRBJ1-2	TRBV2	.	TRBD1	CASMGTAVEKGYGYTF	TGTGCCAGCATGGGGACAGCCGTCGAGAAAGGATATGGCTACACCTTC
TRBJ1-2	TRBV7-9	.	TRBD1	CASSRGTANYGYTF	TGTGCCAGCAGCAGAGGGACAGCAAACTATGGCTACACCTTC
TRBJ1-3	TRBV27	.	TRBD1	CASSIGRVTGEPNTIYF	TGTGCCAGCTCGATTGGGAGGGTAACAGGGGAGCCCAACACCATATATTTT
TRBJ2-3	TRBV19	.	TRBD1	CASADRGGTDTQYF	TGTGCCAGTGCCGACAGGGGAGGCACAGATACGCAGTATTTT
TRBJ1-2	TRBV7-8	.	.	CASAQGPNNYGYTF	TGTGCCAGCGCCCAGGGGCCAAATAACTATGGCTACACCTTC
TRBJ2-5	TRBV28	once	.	CASSLPVETQYF	TGTGCCAGCAGTTTACCCGTTGAGACCCAGTACTTC
TRBJ2-3	TRBV6-4	.	TRBD2	CASSEGSGGATDTQYF	TGTGCCAGCAGTGAAGGTAGCGGGGGGGCGACAGATACGCAGTATTTT
TRBJ1-1	TRBV6-2/TRBV6-3	.	.	CASSYASYTEAFF	TGTGCCAGCAGTTACGCCAGCTACACTGAAGCTTTCTTT
TRBJ1-4	TRBV3-1	once	.	CASSQENSNGNEKLFF	TGTGCCAGCAGCCAAGAAAACAGCAACGGTAATGAAAAACTGTTTTTT
TRBJ2-7	TRBV5-6	.	TRBD2	CASSPVAGGTYEQYF	TGTGCCAGCAGCCCGGTGGCGGGGGGAACCTACGAGCAGTACTTC
TRBJ2-7	TRBV11-1	.	.	CASSPTTGAYEQYF	TGTGCCAGCAGCCCCACGACAGGAGCCTACGAGCAGTACTTC